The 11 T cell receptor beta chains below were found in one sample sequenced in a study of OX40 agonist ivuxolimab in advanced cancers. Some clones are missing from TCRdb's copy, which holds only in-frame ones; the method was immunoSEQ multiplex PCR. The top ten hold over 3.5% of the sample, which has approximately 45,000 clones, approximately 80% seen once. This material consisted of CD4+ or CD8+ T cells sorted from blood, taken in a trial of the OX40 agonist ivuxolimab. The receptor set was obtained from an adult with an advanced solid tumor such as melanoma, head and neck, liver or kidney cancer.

The CDR3, as DNA: TGCGCCAGCAGCTTCTTGACTAGCAGCAATGAGCAGTTCTTC. Translating it yields CASSFLTSSNEQFF. V gene TRBV5-1 combines with J gene TRBJ2-1, with 7 positions matching TRBD2. Trimming cost V 2 bases and J 6 bases; bases outside gene matches: 5. The CDR3 loop spans 14 amino acids. Looked up from germline, CDR1 is SGHRS and CDR2 is YFSETQ.

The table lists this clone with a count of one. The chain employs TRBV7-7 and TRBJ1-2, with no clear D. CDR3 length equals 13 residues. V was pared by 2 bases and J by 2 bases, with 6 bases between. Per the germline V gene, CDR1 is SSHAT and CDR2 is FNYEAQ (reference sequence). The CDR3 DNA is TGTGCCAGCAGCTTAAGTAAAAACTATGGCTACACCTTC. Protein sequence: CASSLSKNYGYTF.

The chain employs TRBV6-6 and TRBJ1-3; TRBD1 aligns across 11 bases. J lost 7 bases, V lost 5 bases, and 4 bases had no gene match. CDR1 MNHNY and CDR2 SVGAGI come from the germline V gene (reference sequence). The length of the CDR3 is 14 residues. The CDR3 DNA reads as TGTGCCAGCAGTGAGGGACAGGGGGAGAACACCATATATTTT. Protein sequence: CASSEGQGENTIYF.

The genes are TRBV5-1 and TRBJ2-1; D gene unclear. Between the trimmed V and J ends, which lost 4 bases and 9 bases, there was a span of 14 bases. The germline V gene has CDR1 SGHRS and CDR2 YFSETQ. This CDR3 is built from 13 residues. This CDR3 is CASSENSFGEQFF. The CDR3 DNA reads TGCGCCAGCAGCGAGAATAGCTTCGGTGAGCAGTTCTTC.

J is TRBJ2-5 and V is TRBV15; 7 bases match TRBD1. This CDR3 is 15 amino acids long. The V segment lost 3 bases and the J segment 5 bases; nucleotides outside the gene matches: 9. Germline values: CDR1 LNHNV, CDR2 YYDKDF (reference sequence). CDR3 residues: CATSRPGQLPETQYF. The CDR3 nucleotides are TGTGCCACCAGCAGGCCGGGACAGCTTCCTGAGACCCAGTACTTC. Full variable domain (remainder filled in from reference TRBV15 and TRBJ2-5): DAMVIQNPRYQVTQFGKPVTLSCSQTLNHNVMYWYQQKSSQAPKLLFHYYDKDFNNEADTPDNFQSRRPNTSFCFLDIRSPGLGDTAMYLCATSRPGQLPETQYFGPGTRLLVL.

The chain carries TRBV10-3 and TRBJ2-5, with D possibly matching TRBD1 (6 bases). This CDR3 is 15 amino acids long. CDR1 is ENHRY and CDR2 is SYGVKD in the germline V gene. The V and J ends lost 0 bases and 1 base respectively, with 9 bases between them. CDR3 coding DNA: TGTGCCATCAGTGAGTCGAGGACAGTCCAAGAGACCCAGTACTTC. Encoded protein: CAISESRTVQETQYF.

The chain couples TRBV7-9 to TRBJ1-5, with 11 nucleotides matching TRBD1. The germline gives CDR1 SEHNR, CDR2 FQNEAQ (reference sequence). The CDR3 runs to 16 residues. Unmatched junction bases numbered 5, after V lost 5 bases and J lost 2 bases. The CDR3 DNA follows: TGTGCCAGCAGCATTTGGACAGGGGGCGGCAATCAGCCCCAGCATTTT. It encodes CASSIWTGGGNQPQHF.

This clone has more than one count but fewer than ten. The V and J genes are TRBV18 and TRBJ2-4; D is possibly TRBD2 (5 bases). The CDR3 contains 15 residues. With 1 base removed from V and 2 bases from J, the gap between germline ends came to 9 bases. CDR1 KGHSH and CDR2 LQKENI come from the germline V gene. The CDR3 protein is CASSPREGTKNIQYF. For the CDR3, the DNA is TGTGCCAGCTCACCACGTGAGGGAACCAAAAACATTCAGTACTTC.

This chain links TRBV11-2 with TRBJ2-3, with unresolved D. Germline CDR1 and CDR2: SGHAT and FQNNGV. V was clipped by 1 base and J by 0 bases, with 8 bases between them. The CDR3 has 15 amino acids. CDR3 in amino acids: CASSLAGASTDTQYF. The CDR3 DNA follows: TGTGCCAGCAGCTTAGCCGGTGCTAGCACAGATACGCAGTATTTT. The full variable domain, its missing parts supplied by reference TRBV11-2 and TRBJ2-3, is EAGVAQSPRYKIIEKRQSVAFWCNPISGHATLYWYQQILGQGPKLLIQFQNNGVVDDSQLPKDRFSAERLKGVDSTLKIQPAKLEDSAVYLCASSLAGASTDTQYFGPGTRLTVL.

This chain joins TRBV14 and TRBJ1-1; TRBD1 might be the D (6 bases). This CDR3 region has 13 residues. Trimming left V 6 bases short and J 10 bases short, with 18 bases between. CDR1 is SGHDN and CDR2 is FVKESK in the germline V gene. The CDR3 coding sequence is TGTGCCAGCAGTCCGACGAGGGGGATAGGAGCTTTCTTT. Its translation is CASSPTRGIGAFF.

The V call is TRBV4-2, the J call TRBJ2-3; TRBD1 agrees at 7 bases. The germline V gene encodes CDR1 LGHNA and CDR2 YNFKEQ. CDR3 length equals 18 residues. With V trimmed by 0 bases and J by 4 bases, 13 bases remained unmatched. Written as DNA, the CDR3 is TGTGCCAGCAGCCAAGATTACCGACAGGGAGAGGGTCCAGATACGCAGTATTTT. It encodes CASSQDYRQGEGPDTQYF.